A single sample is the source of the 13 T cell receptor beta chains below, sequenced in a study of T cell responses to AZD1222 COVID-19 vaccine. Here immunoSEQ multiplex PCR was the method, and the copy in TCRdb shows in-frame clones only, minus some. This sample has 90,000 to 130,000 clones, with just under 95% found just once. Sequenced material: peripheral blood, taken 28 days after the second AZD1222 dose. All receptors come from an adult who received the AZD1222 COVID-19 vaccine.

The rearrangement links TRBV6-2 or TRBV6-3 to TRBJ1-6, with 10 bases that match TRBD1. The CDR3 extends over 13 amino acids. V dropped 6 bases and J dropped 9; count of bases not matched to a gene: 2. The V gene's germline CDR1 is MNHEY and CDR2 SVGEGT. As DNA, the CDR3 is TGTGCCAGCAGCGACAGGGGGCTTTCACCCCTCCACTTT. Its translation is CASSDRGLSPLHF.

V is TRBV2 and J is TRBJ1-4; D is unclear. Trimming took 7 bases from V and 0 from J, leaving 6 bases between them. This CDR3 is built from 13 residues. CDR1 is SNHLY, CDR2 FYNNEI, per germline. As DNA, the CDR3 is TGTGCCAGCAACGGGGCAACTAATGAAAAACTGTTTTTT. Its protein is CASNGATNEKLFF.

The V gene is TRBV11-2, the J gene TRBJ2-7, with TRBD2 as a possible D gene (6 bases). The CDR3 consists of 13 residues. Between the trimmed V and J ends, which lost 1 base and 4 bases, there was a span of 8 bases. CDR1 is SGHAT and CDR2 is FQNNGV in the germline V gene. CDR3 bases: TGTGCCAGCAGCTTAGTCGGGGGTTACGAGCAGTACTTC. Protein product: CASSLVGGYEQYF.

V gene TRBV30 combines with J gene TRBJ1-5, with D perhaps TRBD1 (6 bases). This CDR3 comprises 16 residues. CDR1 and CDR2 from the germline V gene are GTSNPN and SVGIG (reference sequence). V lost 2 bases and J lost 3, with 17 bases in between. The CDR3 coding sequence is TGTGCCTGGAGTTCAGGGGAGGGGAGTAACAATCAGCCCCAGCATTTT. Translated: CAWSSGEGSNNQPQHF.

This clone showed up just once. This chain links TRBV7-2 with TRBJ2-1; unclear D gene. Germline CDR1 SGHTA, CDR2 FQGNSA. The CDR3 length is 14 residues. V was pared by 0 bases and J by 10 bases, with 13 bases between. The CDR3 DNA follows: TGTGCCAGCAGCTTAGCGGCCGCAGGCCTGGAGCAGTTCTTC. Its translation: CASSLAAAGLEQFF.

The chain employs TRBV12-3 or TRBV12-4 and TRBJ1-2, with D unclear. Trimming left V 2 bases short and J 3 bases short, with 7 bases between. The CDR3 length is 13 residues. CDR3 amino acids: CASSLRRYYGYTF. The CDR3 DNA follows: TGTGCCAGCAGTTTAAGACGATACTATGGCTACACCTTC.

The chain couples TRBV11-2 to TRBJ2-2, with a possible D match to TRBD2 (6 bases). In germline, CDR1 is SGHAT, CDR2 FQNNGV. Trimming pared 1 base from V and 6 bases from J, leaving 9 bases between. This CDR3 region has 14 residues. This CDR3 is CASSLGASAGELFF. CDR3 DNA: TGTGCCAGCAGCTTAGGGGCTAGCGCCGGGGAGCTGTTTTTT.

V gene TRBV7-2 combines with J gene TRBJ2-3; 12 bases line up with TRBD2. Germline CDR1 and CDR2: SGHTA and FQGNSA. The CDR3 loop spans 14 amino acids. The V segment lost 6 bases and the J segment 8 bases; nucleotides outside the gene matches: 6. DNA of the CDR3: TGTGCCAGCAGACTAGCGGGGGGAGGGGGTACGCAGTATTTT. Amino acids: CASRLAGGGGTQYF. Full variable domain (outside the CDR3, taken from reference TRBV7-2 and TRBJ2-3): GAGVSQSPSNKVTEKGKDVELRCDPISGHTALYWYRQSLGQGLEFLIYFQGNSAPDKSGLPSDRFSAERTGGSVSTLTIQRTQQEDSAVYLCASRLAGGGGTQYFGPGTRLTVL.

Only one count was recorded for this clone. The CDR3 region is CASWDGGWEKLFF. CDR3 bases: TGTGCCAGCTGGGACGGAGGATGGGAAAAACTGTTTTTT. V is TRBV6-5 and J is TRBJ1-4, with D perhaps matching TRBD1 (5 bases). This CDR3 has 13 residues. Germline V CDR1 and CDR2: MNHEY, SVGAGI. Trimming removed 8 bases at V and 8 bases at J, with 15 bases between.

The chain carries TRBV7-9 and TRBJ2-6; TRBD1 aligns across 7 bases. This CDR3 has 17 residues. Trimming cost V 4 bases and J 0 bases; bases outside gene matches: 6. CDR1 and CDR2 (germline): SEHNR, FQNEAQ (reference sequence). The CDR3 loop is CASSSTGYRSGANVLTF. CDR3 bases: TGTGCCAGCAGCTCGACAGGGTACCGCTCTGGGGCCAACGTCCTGACTTTC.

J is TRBJ1-4 and V is TRBV2; no reliable D call. This CDR3 region has 13 residues. V was clipped by 4 bases and J by 6 bases, with 9 bases between them. Per the germline V gene, CDR1 is SNHLY and CDR2 is FYNNEI. CDR3: CASSALGYEKLFF. The CDR3 DNA is TGTGCCAGCAGTGCACTCGGGTATGAAAAACTGTTTTTT. Filled out from reference TRBV2 and TRBJ1-4, the complete variable domain reads EPEVTQTPSHQVTQMGQEVILRCVPISNHLYFYWYRQILGQKVEFLVSFYNNEISEKSEIFDDQFSVERPDGSNFTLKIRSTKLEDSAMYFCASSALGYEKLFFGSGTQLSVL.

CDR3 protein: CASSPPWGDNEQFF. CDR3 DNA sequence: TGCGCCAGCAGTCCCCCCTGGGGAGACAATGAGCAGTTCTTC. This rearrangement joins TRBV5-1 to TRBJ2-1; maybe TRBD2 (5 bases). The germline V gene encodes CDR1 SGHRS and CDR2 YFSETQ. This CDR3 is 14 amino acids long. The germline V and J ends were trimmed by 5 bases and 5 bases, with 14 bases remaining between them.

This chain connects TRBV29-1 to TRBJ2-5, with D perhaps TRBD2 (7 bases). This CDR3 has 12 amino acids. The ends were cut back, 5 bases at V and 5 bases at J, with 12 bases in the middle. CDR1 and CDR2 (germline): SQVTM, ANQGSEA. DNA for the CDR3: TGCAGCGTTTCAGGGGAGGGGGAGACCCAGTACTTC. Its protein product is CSVSGEGETQYF. The variable domain in full, with the rest retrieved from reference TRBV29-1 and TRBJ2-5, is SAVISQKPSRDICQRGTSLTIQCQVDSQVTMMFWYRQQPGQSLTLIATANQGSEATYESGFVIDKFPISRPNLTFSTLTVSNMSPEDSSIYLCSVSGEGETQYFGPGTRLLVL.